Below are 12 T cell receptor beta chains sequenced from a single sample in a study of blood T cells in healthy people across ages. PCR was performed a second time for roughly 7 to 12 cycles using a sample-barcoded 5' primer and a J-beta primer mix. TCRdb used MiXCR to reprocess the 5' RACE reads, holding one entry per CDR3 protein. The sample records about 640,000 distinct CDR3 sequences, roughly 58% being singletons. Material: blood. Receptors originate from a man aged 55 to 69 in good health.

The CDR3 here is CAISNRSSYNEQFF. CDR3 in DNA: TGTGCCATCAGTAACAGAAGCTCCTACAATGAGCAGTTCTTC. J is TRBJ2-1 and V is TRBV10-3; D not certain. Trimming took off 5 bases at V and 0 bases at J, with 8 bases between the two ends. CDR1 and CDR2 from the germline V gene are ENHRY and SYGVKD. CDR3 size: 14 residues.

This clonotype appeared a few times. This chain connects TRBV6-5 to TRBJ2-3; no clear D. Germline V gene sequence: CDR1 MNHEY, CDR2 SVGAGI. V lost 2 bases to trimming and J lost 6 bases, with 9 bases between them. This CDR3 is 13 amino acids long. CDR3 protein: CASSYRPTDTQYF. Written as DNA, the CDR3 is TGTGCCAGCAGTTACCGGCCCACGGATACGCAGTATTTT.

This clonotype was counted only a few times. This chain connects TRBV6-6 to TRBJ2-7; D is undetermined. Germline values: CDR1 MNHNY, CDR2 SVGAGI (reference sequence). This CDR3 region has 12 residues. V was pared by 3 bases and J by 7 bases, with 10 bases between. CDR3 bases: TGTGCCAGCAGTTATGGCAGTGGGGAGCAGTACTTC. Translating gives CASSYGSGEQYF.

The CDR3 sequence: CASSEVVSSPLHF. The CDR3 bases are TGTGCCAGCAGTGAGGTTGTAAGTTCACCCCTCCACTTT. The V gene is TRBV2, the J gene TRBJ1-6; D gene uncertain. The CDR3 is made up of 13 amino acids. The V gene lost 3 bases and the J gene lost 9 bases, with 9 bases spanning the gap. Germline loops: CDR1 SNHLY, CDR2 FYNNEI.

This clonotype was detected only a few times. The V call is TRBV20-1, the J call TRBJ2-7; D remains unclear. V gave up 0 bases and J gave up 7 bases, with 7 bases separating them. CDR1 DFQATT and CDR2 SNEGSKA come from the germline V gene (reference sequence). The CDR3 is made up of 11 amino acids. The CDR3, as DNA: TGCAGTGCTAGAGATCTCGATGAGCAGTACTTC. Its translation is CSARDLDEQYF.

This chain uses TRBV5-6 with TRBJ1-2, with TRBD1 identical over 8 bases. Germline CDR1 SGHDT, CDR2 YYEEEE. Trimming removed 4 bases from V and 7 bases from J; junction bases left unmatched: 9. The CDR3 spans 14 residues. CDR3 in amino acids: CASSVAGQGFGYTF. CDR3 sequence (DNA): TGTGCCAGCAGCGTGGCTGGACAGGGCTTTGGCTACACCTTC.

Of note for this clonotype: No DNA is shown, since the ends of the CDR3 on it are uncertain; the CDR3 is the one TCRdb lists. This chain connects TRBV6-1 to TRBJ2-7; the DNA was not compared with TRBD1, the D call given in the table. The CDR3 has 16 residues if both end residues are counted. Germline V CDR1 and CDR2: MNHNS, SASEGT. CDR3 loop: CASILDPGRGSYEQYF.

The chain recombines TRBV6-6 with TRBJ2-7; D is ambiguous. Judging by the DNA end, TRBJ2-5 fits better; the J call may be wrong. This CDR3 has 12 amino acids. The germline CDR1 and CDR2 sequences are MNHNY and SVGAGI (reference sequence). CDR3 loop: CASRSQPETQYF. The CDR3 DNA reads TGTGCCAGCAGGTCCCAGCCCGAGACCCAGTACTTC.

The chain recombines TRBV3-1 with TRBJ2-5; tentative D call: TRBD2 (5 bases). Per the germline V gene, CDR1 is LGHDT and CDR2 is YNNKEL (reference sequence). The V and J ends lost 1 base and 1 base respectively, with 10 bases between them. The length of the CDR3 is 15 residues. The CDR3 is CASSQVRTLQETQYF. The CDR3 DNA reads as TGTGCCAGCAGCCAAGTGAGGACTCTCCAAGAGACCCAGTACTTC.

This clonotype was observed a few times. The chain combines TRBV20-1 with TRBJ2-3, with 8 bases lining up with TRBD1. V lost 2 bases to trimming and J lost 6 bases; unmatched junction nucleotides: 4. Germline assignment: CDR1 DFQATT and CDR2 SNEGSKA (reference sequence). The CDR3 runs 13 residues. The CDR3 sequence is CSARSRGLDTQYF. Here the CDR3 DNA reads TGCAGTGCTAGATCCAGGGGGCTGGATACGCAGTATTTT.

This chain's CDR3 is CASSPRGFGNSPLHF. The CDR3 DNA follows: TGCGCCAGCAGCCCTAGGGGATTTGGGAATTCACCCCTCCACTTT. The genes are TRBV5-1 and TRBJ1-6; D might be TRBD1 (5 bases). The germline CDR1 and CDR2 sequences are SGHRS and YFSETQ. The germline V and J ends were trimmed by 4 bases and 7 bases, with 15 bases remaining between them. The CDR3 has 15 residues. The full variable domain, in which reference TRBV5-1 and TRBJ1-6 provide the parts outside the CDR3, is KAGVTQTPRYLIKTRGQQVTLSCSPISGHRSVSWYQQTPGQGLQFLFEYFSETQRNKGNFPGRFSGRQFSNSRSEMNVSTLELGDSALYLCASSPRGFGNSPLHFGNGTRLTVT.

This clonotype appeared a single time. As the CDR3 is not closed by the conserved phenylalanine or tryptophan, this likely results from a read error. The V call is TRBV18, the J call TRBJ2-5, with D possibly matching TRBD2 (6 bases). Trimming removed 2 bases from V and 11 bases from J, with 9 bases in between. The CDR3 totals 11 residues. The germline gives CDR1 KGHSH, CDR2 LQKENI. CDR3 amino acids: CASSPGDSQYY. The CDR3 DNA reads as TGTGCCAGCTCACCAGGGGACTCGCAGTACTAC.